This T cell receptor beta chain was recorded in a study of shared clonotypes between healthy human individuals. Across the whole study: CD4 naive and memory got three plates each, CD8 naive two, CD8 memory one.

Study-wide results and limits: Naive CD4 clonotype sharing across several donors was about 5%.

As regards this clone: Antigen unknown.

Trimming removed 3 bases from V and 7 bases from J, with 7 bases in between. The CDR3 contains 12 residues. Germline V gene sequence: CDR1 PRHDT, CDR2 FYEKMQ (reference sequence). As defined, naive CD8 cells were CD45RO-negative and positively selected for CCR7, with terminally differentiated effector memory CD45RA+ cells excluded. DNA at 200 ng, roughly 30,000 T cell genomes, went into sorted-subset replicate PCRs. The table came from immunoSEQ multiplex PCR; TCRdb's copy has only in-frame clones and leaves some out. The table records around 1.9 million clones, 93% of them present only once. The sample was naive CD8+ T cells from PBMCs. The clonotype comes from a man aged 18 to 35 in good health. Some clones in this sample may be carry-over from other donors' samples. This rearrangement joins TRBV13 to TRBJ2-1; possible D gene TRBD2, 5 bases. CDR3 sequence reads: CASSFKRNEQFF. The CDR3 DNA is TGTGCCAGCAGCTTCAAGCGGAATGAGCAGTTCTTC.